In this sample, the clone carrying this T cell receptor beta chain turned up a few times. Its specificity is not known. This entry is derived from a study of response to subunit inactivated influenza vaccine. Study-wide results and caveats: A suggestion made by the authors is that each seasonal influenza vaccination recruits few new T cells.

TCRdb independently ran MiXCR on the RT-PCR reads; one entry per CDR3 protein. The sample carries about 240,000 distinct CDR3 sequences, roughly an eighth recorded once. This specimen consisted of non-naive T cells sorted from PBMCs, obtained 14 to 15 days before vaccination. This receptor was identified in a man in his forties or fifties who received an inactivated influenza vaccine.

The CDR3 is CASSQLGGQPQHF. In nucleotides, the CDR3 is TGTGCCAGCAGCCAACTTGGGGGTCAGCCCCAGCATTTT. The V gene is TRBV4-2, the J gene TRBJ1-5, with D possibly being TRBD1 (5 bases). Germline V gives CDR1 LGHNA, CDR2 YNFKEQ. CDR3 length: 13 amino acids. V dropped 2 bases and J dropped 6 bases, with 8 bases sitting between them.